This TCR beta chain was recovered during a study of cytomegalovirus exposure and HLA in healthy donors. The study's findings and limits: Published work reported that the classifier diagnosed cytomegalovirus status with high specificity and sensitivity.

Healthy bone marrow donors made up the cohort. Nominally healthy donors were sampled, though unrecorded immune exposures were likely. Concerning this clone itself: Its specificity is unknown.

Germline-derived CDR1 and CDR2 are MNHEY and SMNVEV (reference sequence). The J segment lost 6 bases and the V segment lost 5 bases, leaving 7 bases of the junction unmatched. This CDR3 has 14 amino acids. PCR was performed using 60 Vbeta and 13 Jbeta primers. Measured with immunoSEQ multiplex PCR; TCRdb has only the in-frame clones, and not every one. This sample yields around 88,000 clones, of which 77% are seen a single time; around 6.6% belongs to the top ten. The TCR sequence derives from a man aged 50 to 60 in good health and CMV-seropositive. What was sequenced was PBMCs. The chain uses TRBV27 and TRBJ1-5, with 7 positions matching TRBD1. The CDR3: CASSPGQAGQPQHF. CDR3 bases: TGTGCCAGCAGTCCAGGACAGGCGGGTCAGCCCCAGCATTTT.